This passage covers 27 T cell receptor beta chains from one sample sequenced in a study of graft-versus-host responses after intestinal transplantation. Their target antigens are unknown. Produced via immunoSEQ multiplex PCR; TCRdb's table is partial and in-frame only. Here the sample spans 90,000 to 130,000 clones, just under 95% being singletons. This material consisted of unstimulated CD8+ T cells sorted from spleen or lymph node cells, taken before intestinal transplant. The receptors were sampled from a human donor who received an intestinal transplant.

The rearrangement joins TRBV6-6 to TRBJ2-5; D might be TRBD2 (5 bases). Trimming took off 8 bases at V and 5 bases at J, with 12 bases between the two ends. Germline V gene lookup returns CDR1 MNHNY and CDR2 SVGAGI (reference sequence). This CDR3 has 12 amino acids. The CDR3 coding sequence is TGTGCCAGCGGGCATAGCGTGGAGACCCAGTACTTC. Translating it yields CASGHSVETQYF.

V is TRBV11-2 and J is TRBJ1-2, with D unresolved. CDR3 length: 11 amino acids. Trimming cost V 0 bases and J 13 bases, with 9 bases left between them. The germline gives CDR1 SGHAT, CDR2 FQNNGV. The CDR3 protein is CASSLEPQATF. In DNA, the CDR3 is TGTGCCAGCAGCTTAGAGCCCCAGGCCACCTTC.

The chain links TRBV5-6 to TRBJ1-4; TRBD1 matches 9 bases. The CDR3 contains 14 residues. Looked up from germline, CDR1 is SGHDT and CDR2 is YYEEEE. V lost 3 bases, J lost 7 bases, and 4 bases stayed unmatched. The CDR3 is CASSWGTGPEKLFF. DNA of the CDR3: TGTGCCAGCAGCTGGGGGACAGGGCCTGAAAAACTGTTTTTT. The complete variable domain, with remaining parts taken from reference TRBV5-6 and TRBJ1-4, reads DAGVTQSPTHLIKTRGQQVTLRCSPKSGHDTVSWYQQALGQGPQFIFQYYEEEERQRGNFPDRFSGHQFPNYSSELNVNALLLGDSALYLCASSWGTGPEKLFFGSGTQLSVL.

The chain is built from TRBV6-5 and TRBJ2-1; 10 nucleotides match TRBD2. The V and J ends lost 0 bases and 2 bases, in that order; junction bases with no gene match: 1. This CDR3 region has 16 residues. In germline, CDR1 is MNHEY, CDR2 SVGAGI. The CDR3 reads CASSYSGTSAYNEQFF. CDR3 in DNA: TGTGCCAGCAGTTACTCCGGGACTAGCGCCTACAATGAGCAGTTCTTC.

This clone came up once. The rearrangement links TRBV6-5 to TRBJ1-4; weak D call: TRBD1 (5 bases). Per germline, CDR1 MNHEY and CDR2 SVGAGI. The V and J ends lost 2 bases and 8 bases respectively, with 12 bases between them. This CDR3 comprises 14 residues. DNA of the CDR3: TGTGCCAGCAGTTACGCGGGGCAGAACGAAAAACTGTTTTTT. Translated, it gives CASSYAGQNEKLFF.

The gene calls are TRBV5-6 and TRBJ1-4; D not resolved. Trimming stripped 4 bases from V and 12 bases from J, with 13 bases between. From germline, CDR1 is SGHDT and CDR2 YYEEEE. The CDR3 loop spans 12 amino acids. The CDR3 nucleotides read TGTGCCAGCAGCCCCGGCCCAGGTCAACTGTTTTTT. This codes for CASSPGPGQLFF.

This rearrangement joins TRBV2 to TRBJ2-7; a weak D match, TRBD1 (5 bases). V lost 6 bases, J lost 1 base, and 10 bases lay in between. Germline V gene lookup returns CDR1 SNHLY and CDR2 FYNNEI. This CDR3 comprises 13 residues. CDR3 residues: CASSDSLSYEQYF. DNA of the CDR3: TGTGCCAGCAGCGACAGCTTATCCTACGAGCAGTACTTC.

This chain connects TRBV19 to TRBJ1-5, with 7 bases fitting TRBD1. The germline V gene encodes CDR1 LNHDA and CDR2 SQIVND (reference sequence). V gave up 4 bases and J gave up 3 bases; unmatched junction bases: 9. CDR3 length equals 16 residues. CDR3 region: CASSKWDDRVNQPQHF. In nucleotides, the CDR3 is TGTGCCAGTAGTAAGTGGGATGACAGGGTCAATCAGCCCCAGCATTTT.

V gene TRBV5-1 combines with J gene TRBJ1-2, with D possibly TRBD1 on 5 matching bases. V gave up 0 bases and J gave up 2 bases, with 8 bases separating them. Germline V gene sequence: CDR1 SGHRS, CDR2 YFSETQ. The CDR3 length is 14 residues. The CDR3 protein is CASSLAGGNYGYTF. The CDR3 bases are TGCGCCAGCAGCTTGGCTGGGGGGAACTATGGCTACACCTTC.

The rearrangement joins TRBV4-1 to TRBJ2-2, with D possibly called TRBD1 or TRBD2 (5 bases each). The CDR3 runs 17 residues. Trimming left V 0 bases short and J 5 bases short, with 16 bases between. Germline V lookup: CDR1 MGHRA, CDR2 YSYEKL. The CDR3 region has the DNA TGCGCCAGCAGCCAAGAAAGAGGTCTAGCAGGGACCGGGGAGCTGTTTTTT. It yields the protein CASSQERGLAGTGELFF.

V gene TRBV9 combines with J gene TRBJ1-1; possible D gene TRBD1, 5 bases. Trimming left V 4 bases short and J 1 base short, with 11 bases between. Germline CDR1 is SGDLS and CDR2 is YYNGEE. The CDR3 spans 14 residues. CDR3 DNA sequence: TGTGCCAGCAGCCTCGGACAAACGAACACTGAAGCTTTCTTT. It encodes CASSLGQTNTEAFF.

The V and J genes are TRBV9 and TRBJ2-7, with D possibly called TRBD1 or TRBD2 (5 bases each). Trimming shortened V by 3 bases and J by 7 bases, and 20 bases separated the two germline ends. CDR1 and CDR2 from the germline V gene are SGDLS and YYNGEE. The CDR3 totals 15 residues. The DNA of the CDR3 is TGTGCCAGCAGCGCGACGGGGACGAACCCGGAGGAGCAGTACTTC. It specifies CASSATGTNPEEQYF.

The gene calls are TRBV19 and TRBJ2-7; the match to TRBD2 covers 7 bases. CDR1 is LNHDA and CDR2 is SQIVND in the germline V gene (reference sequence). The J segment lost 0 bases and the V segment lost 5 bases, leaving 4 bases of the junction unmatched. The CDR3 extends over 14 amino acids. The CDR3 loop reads CASSFGGSSYEQYF. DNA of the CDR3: TGTGCCAGTAGTTTCGGCGGGAGCTCCTACGAGCAGTACTTC. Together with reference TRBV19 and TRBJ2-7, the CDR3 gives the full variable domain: DGGITQSPKYLFRKEGQNVTLSCEQNLNHDAMYWYRQDPGQGLRLIYYSQIVNDFQKGDIAEGYSVSREKKESFPLTVTSAQKNPTAFYLCASSFGGSSYEQYFGPGTRLTVT.

In DNA, the CDR3 is TGTGCCAGCAGTGACGGGGCAGGGGGCACGAGGGAGCAGTACTTC. It encodes CASSDGAGGTREQYF. This chain links TRBV2 with TRBJ2-7, with 8 positions matching TRBD1. Trimming cost V 3 bases and J 7 bases; bases outside gene matches: 11. CDR3 size: 15 residues. Germline lookup yields CDR1 SNHLY and CDR2 FYNNEI.

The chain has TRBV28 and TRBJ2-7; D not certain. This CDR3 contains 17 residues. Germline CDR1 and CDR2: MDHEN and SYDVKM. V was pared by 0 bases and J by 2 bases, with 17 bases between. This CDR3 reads CASSLCLEVKITYEQYF. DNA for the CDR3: TGTGCCAGCAGTTTATGTTTAGAGGTAAAGATAACCTACGAGCAGTACTTC.

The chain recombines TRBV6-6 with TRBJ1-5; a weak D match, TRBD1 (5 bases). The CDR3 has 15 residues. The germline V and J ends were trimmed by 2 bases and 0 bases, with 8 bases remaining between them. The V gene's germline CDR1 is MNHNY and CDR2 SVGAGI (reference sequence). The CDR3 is CASSYGGNSNQPQHF. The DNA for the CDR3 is TGTGCCAGCAGTTACGGGGGAAATAGCAATCAGCCCCAGCATTTT.

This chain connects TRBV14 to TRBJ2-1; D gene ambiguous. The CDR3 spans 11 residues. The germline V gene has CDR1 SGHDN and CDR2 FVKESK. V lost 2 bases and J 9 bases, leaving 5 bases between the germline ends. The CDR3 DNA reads TGTGCCAGCAGCCAAACGGGTGAGCAGTTCTTC. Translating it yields CASSQTGEQFF.

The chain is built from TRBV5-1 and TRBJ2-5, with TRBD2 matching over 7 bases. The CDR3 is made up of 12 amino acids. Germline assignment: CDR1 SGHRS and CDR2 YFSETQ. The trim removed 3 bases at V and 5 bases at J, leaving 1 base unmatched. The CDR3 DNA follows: TGCGCCAGCAGCTCGGGAGGTGAGACCCAGTACTTC. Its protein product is CASSSGGETQYF.

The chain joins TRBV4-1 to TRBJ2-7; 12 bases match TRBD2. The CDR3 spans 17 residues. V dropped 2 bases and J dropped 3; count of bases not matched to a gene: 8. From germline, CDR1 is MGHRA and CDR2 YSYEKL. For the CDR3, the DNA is TGCGCCAGCAGCCAATCTAGCGGGAGGGCCATAGGCTACGAGCAGTACTTC. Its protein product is CASSQSSGRAIGYEQYF.

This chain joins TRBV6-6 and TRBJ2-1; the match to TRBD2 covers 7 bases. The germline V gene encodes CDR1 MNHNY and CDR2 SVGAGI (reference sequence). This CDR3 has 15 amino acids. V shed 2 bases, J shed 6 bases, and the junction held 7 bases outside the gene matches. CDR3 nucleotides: TGTGCCAGCAGTTACGGGGGATGGGGGGGCAATGAGCAGTTCTTC. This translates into CASSYGGWGGNEQFF.

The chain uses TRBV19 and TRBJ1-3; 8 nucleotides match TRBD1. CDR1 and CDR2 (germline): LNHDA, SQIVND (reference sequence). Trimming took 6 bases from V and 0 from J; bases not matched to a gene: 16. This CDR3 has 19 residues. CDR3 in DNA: TGTGCCAGTAGCTACTACATTCTTCCGACAGGGGCCTCTGGAAACACCATATATTTT. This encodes CASSYYILPTGASGNTIYF.

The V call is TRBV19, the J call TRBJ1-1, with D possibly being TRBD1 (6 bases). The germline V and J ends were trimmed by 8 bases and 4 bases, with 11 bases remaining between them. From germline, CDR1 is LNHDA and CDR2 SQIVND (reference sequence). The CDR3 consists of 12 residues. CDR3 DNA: TGTGCCAGTGTACAGGGATTCACTGAAGCTTTCTTT. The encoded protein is CASVQGFTEAFF.

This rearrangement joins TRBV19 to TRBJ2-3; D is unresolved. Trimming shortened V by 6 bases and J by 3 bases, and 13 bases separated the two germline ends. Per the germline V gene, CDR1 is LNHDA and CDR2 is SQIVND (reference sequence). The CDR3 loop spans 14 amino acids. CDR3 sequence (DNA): TGTGCCAGTAGGCGCGCAGGAACAACAGATACGCAGTATTTT. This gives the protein CASRRAGTTDTQYF.

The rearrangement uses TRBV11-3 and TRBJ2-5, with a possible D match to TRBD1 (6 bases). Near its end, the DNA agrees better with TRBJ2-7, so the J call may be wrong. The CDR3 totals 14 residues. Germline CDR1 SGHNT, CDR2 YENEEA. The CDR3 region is CASSSPGQPYEQYF. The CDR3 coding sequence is TGTGCCAGCAGCTCGCCCGGACAGCCCTACGAGCAGTACTTC.

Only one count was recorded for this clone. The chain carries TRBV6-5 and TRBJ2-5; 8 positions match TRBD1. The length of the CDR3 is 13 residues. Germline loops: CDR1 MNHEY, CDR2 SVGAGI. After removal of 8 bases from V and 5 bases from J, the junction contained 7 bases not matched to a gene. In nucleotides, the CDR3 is TGTGCCAGCCTAGACAGGGGCGGGGAGACCCAGTACTTC. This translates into CASLDRGGETQYF.

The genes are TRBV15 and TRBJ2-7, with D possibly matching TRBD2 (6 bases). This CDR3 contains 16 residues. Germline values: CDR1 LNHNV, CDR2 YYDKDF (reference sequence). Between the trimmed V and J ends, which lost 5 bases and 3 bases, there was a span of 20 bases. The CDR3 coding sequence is TGTGCCACCAGCCTTCCCCCGCCGGGAGCCGACTACGAGCAGTACTTC. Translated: CATSLPPPGADYEQYF.

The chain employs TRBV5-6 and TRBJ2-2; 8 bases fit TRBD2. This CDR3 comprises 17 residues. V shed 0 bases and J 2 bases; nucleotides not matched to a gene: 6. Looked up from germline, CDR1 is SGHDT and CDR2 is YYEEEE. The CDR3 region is CASSLAELAENTGELFF. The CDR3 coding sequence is TGTGCCAGCAGCTTGGCAGAACTAGCGGAAAACACCGGGGAGCTGTTTTTT.